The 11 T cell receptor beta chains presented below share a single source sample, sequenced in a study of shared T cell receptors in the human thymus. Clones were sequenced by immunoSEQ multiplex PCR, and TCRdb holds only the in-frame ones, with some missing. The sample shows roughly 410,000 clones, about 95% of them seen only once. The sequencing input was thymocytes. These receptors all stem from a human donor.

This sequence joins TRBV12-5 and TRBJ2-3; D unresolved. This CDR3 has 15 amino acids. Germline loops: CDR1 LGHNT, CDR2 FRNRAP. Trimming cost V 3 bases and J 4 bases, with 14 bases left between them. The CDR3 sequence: CASGFTLCWADTQYF. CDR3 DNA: TGTGCTAGTGGTTTTACTTTGTGTTGGGCAGATACGCAGTATTTT.

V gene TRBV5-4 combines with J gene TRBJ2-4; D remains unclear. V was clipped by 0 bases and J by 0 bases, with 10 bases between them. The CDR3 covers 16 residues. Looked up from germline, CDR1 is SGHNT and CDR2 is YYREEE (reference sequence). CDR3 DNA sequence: TGTGCCAGCAGCTTGGATGTGCGGAGAGCCAAAAACATTCAGTACTTC. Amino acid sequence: CASSLDVRRAKNIQYF.

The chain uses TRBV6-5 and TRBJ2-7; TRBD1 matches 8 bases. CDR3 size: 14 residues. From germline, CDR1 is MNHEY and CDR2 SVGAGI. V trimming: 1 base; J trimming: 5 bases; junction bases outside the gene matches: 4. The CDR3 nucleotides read TGTGCCAGCAGTTACTTCCAGGGGGCCAACGAGCAGTACTTC. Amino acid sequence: CASSYFQGANEQYF.

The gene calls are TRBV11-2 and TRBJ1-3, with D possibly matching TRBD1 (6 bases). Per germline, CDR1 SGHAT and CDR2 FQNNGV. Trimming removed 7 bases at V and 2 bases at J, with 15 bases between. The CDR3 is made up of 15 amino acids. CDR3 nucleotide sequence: TGTGCCAGCATCGAGCCAAAGGGGGCTGGAAACACCATATATTTT. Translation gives CASIEPKGAGNTIYF.

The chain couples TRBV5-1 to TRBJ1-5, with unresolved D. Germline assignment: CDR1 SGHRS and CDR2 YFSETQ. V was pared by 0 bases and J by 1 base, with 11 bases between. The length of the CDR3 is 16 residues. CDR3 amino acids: CASSLGVRESNQPQHF. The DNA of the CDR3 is TGCGCCAGCAGCTTGGGGGTTCGGGAAAGCAATCAGCCCCAGCATTTT. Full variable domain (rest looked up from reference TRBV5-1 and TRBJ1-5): KAGVTQTPRYLIKTRGQQVTLSCSPISGHRSVSWYQQTPGQGLQFLFEYFSETQRNKGNFPGRFSGRQFSNSRSEMNVSTLELGDSALYLCASSLGVRESNQPQHFGDGTRLSIL.

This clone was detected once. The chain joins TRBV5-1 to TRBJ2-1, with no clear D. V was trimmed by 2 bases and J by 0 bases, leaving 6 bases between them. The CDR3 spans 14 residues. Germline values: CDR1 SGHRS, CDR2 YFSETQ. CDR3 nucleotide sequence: TGCGCCAGCAGCTTTCTGGACTCCTACAATGAGCAGTTCTTC. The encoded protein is CASSFLDSYNEQFF.

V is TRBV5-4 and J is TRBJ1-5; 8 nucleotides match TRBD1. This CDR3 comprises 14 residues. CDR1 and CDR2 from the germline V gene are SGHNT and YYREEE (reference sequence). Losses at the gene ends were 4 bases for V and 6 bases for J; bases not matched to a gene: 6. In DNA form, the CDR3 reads TGTGCCAGCAGCCCGGACAGGGATAGTCAGCCCCAGCATTTT. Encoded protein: CASSPDRDSQPQHF.

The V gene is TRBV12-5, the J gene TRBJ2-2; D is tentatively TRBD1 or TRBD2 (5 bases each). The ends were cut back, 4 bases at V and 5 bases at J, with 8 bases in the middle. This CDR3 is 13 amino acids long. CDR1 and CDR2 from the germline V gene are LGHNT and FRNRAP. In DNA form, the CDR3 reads TGTGCTAGTGGTTACGAGGGGACCGGGGAGCTGTTTTTT. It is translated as CASGYEGTGELFF. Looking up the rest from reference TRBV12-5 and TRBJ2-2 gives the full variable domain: DARVTQTPRHKVTEMGQEVTMRCQPILGHNTVFWYRQTMMQGLELLAYFRNRAPLDDSGMPKDRFSAEMPDATLATLKIQPSEPRDSAVYFCASGYEGTGELFFGEGSRLTVL.

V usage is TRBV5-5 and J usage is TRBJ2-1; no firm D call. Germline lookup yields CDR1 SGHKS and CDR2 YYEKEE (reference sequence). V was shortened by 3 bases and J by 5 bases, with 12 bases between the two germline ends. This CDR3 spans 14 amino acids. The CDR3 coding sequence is TGTGCCAGCAGCTCGTCCGAATCTGACAATGAGCAGTTCTTC. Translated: CASSSSESDNEQFF. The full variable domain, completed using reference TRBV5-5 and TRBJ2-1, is DAGVTQSPTHLIKTRGQQVTLRCSPISGHKSVSWYQQVLGQGPQFIFQYYEKEERGRGNFPDRFSARQFPNYSSELNVNALLLGDSALYLCASSSSESDNEQFFGPGTRLTVL.

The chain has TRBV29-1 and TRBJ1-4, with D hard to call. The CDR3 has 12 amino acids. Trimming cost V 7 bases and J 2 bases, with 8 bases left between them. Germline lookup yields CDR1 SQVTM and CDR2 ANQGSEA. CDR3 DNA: TGCAGCGCTGGAATGACTAATGAAAAACTGTTTTTT. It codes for CSAGMTNEKLFF.

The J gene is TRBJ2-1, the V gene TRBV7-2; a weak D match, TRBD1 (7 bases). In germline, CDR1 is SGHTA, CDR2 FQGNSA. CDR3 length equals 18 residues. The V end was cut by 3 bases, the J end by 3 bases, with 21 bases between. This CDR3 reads CASSFKGEQGRFYNEQFF. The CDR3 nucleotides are TGTGCCAGCAGCTTTAAGGGTGAACAGGGGAGGTTCTACAATGAGCAGTTCTTC.